A selection of T cell receptor beta chains follows, all from one sample in a study of CD4 T cells in relation to SARS-CoV-2 and coronaviruses. Here immunoSEQ multiplex PCR was the method, and the copy in TCRdb shows in-frame clones only, minus some. Of around 35,000 clones in the sample, approximately 85% are singletons; the top ten hold about 3%. The sequenced sample was memory CD4+ T cells from PBMCs. The receptors shown here come from an adult with COVID-19. Each CDR3 is given with its conserved first and last residue. D genes are given only for firm matches. Size values are once, few and many counts, or a class for expanded clones, and some rows have none.

V gene: TRBV20-1
clone size: -
J gene: TRBJ2-7
D gene: -
CDR3 protein: CSASLAQGSYEQYF
CDR3 DNA: TGCAGTGCTAGTTTAGCACAGGGCTCCTACGAGCAGTACTTC

V gene: TRBV27
clone size: -
J gene: TRBJ2-2
D gene: TRBD2
CDR3 protein: CASRYSGTREVGELFF
CDR3 DNA: TGTGCCAGCAGATACTCCGGGACTAGGGAAGTCGGGGAGCTGTTTTTT

V gene: TRBV30
clone size: -
J gene: TRBJ2-3
D gene: -
CDR3 protein: CAWTRELNTDTQYF
CDR3 DNA: TGTGCCTGGACCCGGGAGTTGAACACAGATACGCAGTATTTT

V gene: TRBV3-1/TRBV3-2
clone size: -
J gene: TRBJ2-1
D gene: -
CDR3 protein: CASSPVAENNEQFF
CDR3 DNA: TGTGCCAGCAGCCCTGTAGCGGAAAATAATGAGCAGTTCTTC

V gene: TRBV30
clone size: -
J gene: TRBJ2-3
D gene: -
CDR3 protein: CALEAGDTQYF
CDR3 DNA: TGTGCTTTAGAGGCTGGAGATACGCAGTATTTT

V gene: TRBV18
clone size: -
J gene: TRBJ2-7
D gene: TRBD2
CDR3 protein: CASSPPSGSMNEQYF
CDR3 DNA: TGTGCCAGCTCACCTCCTAGCGGGAGTATGAACGAGCAGTACTTC

V gene: TRBV30
clone size: few
J gene: TRBJ2-7
D gene: TRBD1
CDR3 protein: CAGTGEGSYEQYF
CDR3 DNA: TGTGCCGGGACAGGGGAAGGATCCTACGAGCAGTACTTC

V gene: TRBV5-4
clone size: -
J gene: TRBJ2-3
D gene: TRBD1
CDR3 protein: CADRGESTDTQYF
CDR3 DNA: TGTGCCGACAGGGGGGAAAGCACAGATACGCAGTATTTT

V gene: TRBV7-9
clone size: -
J gene: TRBJ2-7
D gene: TRBD2
CDR3 protein: CASSLAGGTANNEQYF
CDR3 DNA: TGTGCCAGCAGCTTAGCGGGGGGGACCGCGAACAACGAGCAGTACTTC

V gene: TRBV6-5
clone size: -
J gene: TRBJ2-5
D gene: -
CDR3 protein: CASSTHSETQYF
CDR3 DNA: TGTGCCAGCAGCACACATTCAGAGACCCAGTACTTC

V gene: TRBV9
clone size: -
J gene: TRBJ2-7
D gene: TRBD2
CDR3 protein: CASSVGLADPRQYF
CDR3 DNA: TGTGCCAGCAGCGTAGGGCTAGCGGACCCAAGGCAGTACTTC

V gene: TRBV7-9
clone size: -
J gene: TRBJ2-7
D gene: TRBD1
CDR3 protein: CASSRTGGQGYEQYF
CDR3 DNA: TGTGCCAGCAGCCGGACCGGGGGACAGGGCTACGAGCAGTACTTC

V gene: TRBV7-3
clone size: once
J gene: TRBJ1-1
D gene: -
CDR3 protein: CASSLTREVNTEAFF
CDR3 DNA: TGTGCCAGCAGCTTAACAAGGGAGGTGAACACTGAAGCTTTCTTT

V gene: TRBV5-1
clone size: -
J gene: TRBJ2-2
D gene: -
CDR3 protein: CASKVDVGELFF
CDR3 DNA: TGCGCCAGCAAGGTGGACGTCGGGGAGCTGTTTTTT

V gene: TRBV7-9
clone size: once
J gene: TRBJ1-5
D gene: -
CDR3 protein: CASSLVDQPQHF
CDR3 DNA: TGTGCCAGCAGCTTAGTGGATCAGCCCCAGCATTTT

V gene: TRBV4-1
clone size: -
J gene: TRBJ1-1
D gene: -
CDR3 protein: CASSQDVGRGTEAFF
CDR3 DNA: TGCGCCAGCAGCCAAGATGTTGGCAGAGGGACTGAAGCTTTCTTT

V gene: TRBV6-6
clone size: -
J gene: TRBJ2-5
D gene: -
CDR3 protein: CASSYRSRRETQYF
CDR3 DNA: TGTGCCAGCAGTTACAGATCGCGGCGAGAGACCCAGTACTTC

V gene: TRBV3-1/TRBV3-2
clone size: -
J gene: TRBJ1-3
D gene: -
CDR3 protein: CASSQDMTSGVRSSWGNTIYF
CDR3 DNA: TGTGCCAGCAGCCAAGATATGACCTCAGGGGTTAGATCCTCTTGGGGAAACACCATATATTTT

V gene: TRBV28
clone size: -
J gene: TRBJ2-3
D gene: TRBD2
CDR3 protein: CASTYGGQLAGGPDTQYF
CDR3 DNA: TGTGCCAGCACCTACGGGGGCCAACTAGCGGGAGGGCCAGATACGCAGTATTTT

V gene: TRBV27
clone size: -
J gene: TRBJ2-2
D gene: TRBD2
CDR3 protein: CASTYSSGTSGRGTGELFF
CDR3 DNA: TGTGCCAGCACCTACTCTTCCGGGACTAGCGGGAGAGGAACCGGGGAGCTGTTTTTT

V gene: TRBV6-5
clone size: -
J gene: TRBJ1-5
D gene: -
CDR3 protein: CASSMVGNSNQPQHF
CDR3 DNA: TGTGCCAGCAGTATGGTGGGGAATAGCAATCAGCCCCAGCATTTT

V gene: TRBV18
clone size: -
J gene: TRBJ1-4
D gene: -
CDR3 protein: CASSPRVGAATNEKLFF
CDR3 DNA: TGTGCCAGCTCACCACGGGTTGGAGCCGCAACTAATGAAAAACTGTTTTTT

V gene: TRBV6-5
clone size: -
J gene: TRBJ2-1
D gene: TRBD2
CDR3 protein: CASSYGGVGTYNEQFF
CDR3 DNA: TGTGCCAGCAGTTACGGGGGGGTGGGGACCTACAATGAGCAGTTCTTC

V gene: TRBV7-9
clone size: -
J gene: TRBJ2-1
D gene: TRBD2
CDR3 protein: CASSLGWTGTSGYNEQFF
CDR3 DNA: TGTGCCAGCAGCTTAGGGTGGACCGGGACTAGCGGCTACAATGAGCAGTTCTTC

V gene: TRBV4-1
clone size: -
J gene: TRBJ2-7
D gene: -
CDR3 protein: CATPTGSYEQYF
CDR3 DNA: TGCGCCACTCCGACAGGCTCCTACGAGCAGTACTTC

V gene: TRBV4-2
clone size: -
J gene: TRBJ1-1
D gene: -
CDR3 protein: CASSQDSRQIEAFF
CDR3 DNA: TGTGCCAGCAGCCAAGATAGTCGACAGATTGAAGCTTTCTTT

V gene: TRBV27
clone size: once
J gene: TRBJ1-3
D gene: TRBD1
CDR3 protein: CASSRQGGNTIYF
CDR3 DNA: TGTGCCAGCAGCCGACAGGGGGGAAACACCATATATTTT

V gene: TRBV18
clone size: -
J gene: TRBJ2-3
D gene: -
CDR3 protein: CASSPVLSTHDTQYF
CDR3 DNA: TGTGCCAGCTCACCAGTATTGTCTACGCACGATACGCAGTATTTT

V gene: TRBV2
clone size: -
J gene: TRBJ2-7
D gene: TRBD2
CDR3 protein: CASSGRSGRSYEQYF
CDR3 DNA: TGTGCCAGCAGTGGAAGGAGCGGGAGATCCTACGAGCAGTACTTC

V gene: TRBV15
clone size: -
J gene: TRBJ1-2
D gene: -
CDR3 protein: CATSRDYRVTGYTF
CDR3 DNA: TGTGCCACCAGCAGAGATTATAGGGTAACTGGCTACACCTTC

V gene: TRBV2
clone size: once
J gene: TRBJ2-1
D gene: TRBD2
CDR3 protein: CASTWTSGRANEQFF
CDR3 DNA: TGTGCCAGCACCTGGACTAGCGGGAGGGCCAATGAGCAGTTCTTC

V gene: TRBV3-1/TRBV3-2
clone size: -
J gene: TRBJ1-3
D gene: -
CDR3 protein: CASSPSTGNTIYF
CDR3 DNA: TGTGCCAGCAGTCCGTCGACCGGAAACACCATATATTTT

V gene: TRBV4-2
clone size: -
J gene: TRBJ2-1
D gene: TRBD2
CDR3 protein: CASSQDSLAGGGNNEQFF
CDR3 DNA: TGTGCCAGCAGCCAAGATTCGCTAGCGGGAGGGGGAAACAATGAGCAGTTCTTC

V gene: TRBV20-1
clone size: -
J gene: TRBJ2-5
D gene: -
CDR3 protein: CSASRGRGETQYF
CDR3 DNA: TGCAGTGCTAGTAGGGGGAGAGGGGAGACCCAGTACTTC

V gene: TRBV24-1
clone size: -
J gene: TRBJ2-5
D gene: -
CDR3 protein: CATSGSTETQYF
CDR3 DNA: TGTGCCACCAGTGGATCCACGGAGACCCAGTACTTC

V gene: TRBV7-2
clone size: -
J gene: TRBJ1-5
D gene: -
CDR3 protein: CASSLGPETGGGQPQHF
CDR3 DNA: TGTGCCAGCAGCTTAGGCCCGGAAACTGGGGGAGGGCAGCCCCAGCATTTT

V gene: TRBV28
clone size: -
J gene: TRBJ1-1
D gene: -
CDR3 protein: CASRSRGEAFF
CDR3 DNA: TGTGCCAGCCGTAGCAGGGGTGAAGCTTTCTTT

V gene: TRBV27
clone size: -
J gene: TRBJ2-5
D gene: -
CDR3 protein: CASSSTRFQETQYF
CDR3 DNA: TGTGCCAGCAGTTCAACCCGATTCCAAGAGACCCAGTACTTC

V gene: TRBV29-1
clone size: -
J gene: TRBJ2-1
D gene: TRBD2
CDR3 protein: CSVAFRGRANEQFF
CDR3 DNA: TGCAGCGTTGCTTTCCGCGGGAGGGCAAATGAGCAGTTCTTC

V gene: TRBV28
clone size: -
J gene: TRBJ1-5
D gene: TRBD1
CDR3 protein: CASTGQGAQPQHF
CDR3 DNA: TGTGCCAGCACGGGACAGGGCGCTCAGCCCCAGCATTTT

V gene: TRBV6-2/TRBV6-3
clone size: -
J gene: TRBJ1-1
D gene: -
CDR3 protein: CASSWSATQAMNTEAFF
CDR3 DNA: TGTGCCAGCAGTTGGTCGGCCACGCAGGCGATGAACACTGAAGCTTTCTTT

V gene: TRBV7-2
clone size: few
J gene: TRBJ2-3
D gene: -
CDR3 protein: CASSYSGLRADTQYF
CDR3 DNA: TGTGCCAGCAGCTACTCGGGTTTACGGGCAGATACGCAGTATTTT